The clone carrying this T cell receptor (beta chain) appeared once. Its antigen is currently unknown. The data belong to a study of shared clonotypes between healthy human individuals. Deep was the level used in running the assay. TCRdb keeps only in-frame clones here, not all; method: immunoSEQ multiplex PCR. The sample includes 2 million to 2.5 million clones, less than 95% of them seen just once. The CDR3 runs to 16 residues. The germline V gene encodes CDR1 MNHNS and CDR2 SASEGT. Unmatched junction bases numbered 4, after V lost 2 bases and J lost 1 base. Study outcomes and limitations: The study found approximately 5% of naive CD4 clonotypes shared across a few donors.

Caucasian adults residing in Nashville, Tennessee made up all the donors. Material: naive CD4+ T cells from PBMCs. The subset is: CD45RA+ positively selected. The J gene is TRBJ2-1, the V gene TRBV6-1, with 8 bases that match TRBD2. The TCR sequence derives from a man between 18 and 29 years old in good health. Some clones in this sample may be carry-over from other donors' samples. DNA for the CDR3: TGTGCCAGCAGTGAACCGGGACTAGATTCCTACAATGAGCAGTTCTTC. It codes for CASSEPGLDSYNEQFF.